These 24 T cell receptor beta chains were all obtained from the same sample, sequenced in a study of T-cell reconstitution after alpha-beta-depleted transplantation in children. It was with unique molecular identifiers that the TCRbeta library was prepared. Via MiXCR, TCRdb re-called the PCR reads, giving one row per CDR3 protein. The sample includes approximately 980,000 distinct CDR3 sequences, 25% to 35% of them seen just once. The source material was PBMCs, mostly from graft donor cells, sampled 360 days after TCRalphabeta/CD19-depleted stem cell transplant. Every receptor here comes from a boy under three years old who had a stem cell transplant for SCID, so the T cells may come from the graft donor.

In its sample, this clonotype was seen once. The chain combines TRBV28 with TRBJ1-1, with D unclear. CDR1 is MDHEN, CDR2 SYDVKM, per germline. The CDR3 is 15 residues long. The V end lost 7 bases, the J end lost 4 bases, and 19 bases lay between the germline ends. CDR3 in amino acids: CASTQPVIGRTEAFF. CDR3 sequence (DNA): TGTGCCAGCACCCAACCAGTGATTGGGCGCACTGAAGCTTTCTTT.

This chain joins TRBV6-5 and TRBJ2-5, with 7 bases identical to TRBD2. Germline V lookup: CDR1 MNHEY, CDR2 SVGAGI. This CDR3 comprises 14 residues. J lost 2 bases, V lost 2 bases, and 2 bases had no gene match. In DNA, the CDR3 is TGTGCCAGCAGTTACCGGGGGGAGCAAGAGACCCAGTACTTC. Residues: CASSYRGEQETQYF.

This rearrangement joins TRBV5-5 to TRBJ1-5; D is uncertain. CDR1 is SGHKS, CDR2 YYEKEE, per germline (reference sequence). The CDR3 sequence is 16 residues long. Trimming pared 0 bases from V and 10 bases from J, leaving 20 bases between. The CDR3, as DNA: TGTGCCAGCAGCTTGGCAGGCGTGGCTCATACCAATCCCCAGCATTTT. Translating gives CASSLAGVAHTNPQHF.

This clonotype was recorded a few times. V usage is TRBV7-6 and J usage is TRBJ1-1; the D gene is possibly TRBD1 (5 bases). V lost 1 base, J lost 0 bases, and 9 bases lay in between. This CDR3 contains 15 residues. Germline CDR1 is SGHVS and CDR2 is FNYEAQ. CDR3 protein: CASSLEQGLNTEAFF. The CDR3 nucleotides read TGTGCCAGCAGCTTAGAGCAGGGACTGAACACTGAAGCTTTCTTT.

This clonotype was counted many times. The chain combines TRBV29-1 with TRBJ2-1; maybe TRBD1 (6 bases). The V gene lost 5 bases and the J gene lost 0 bases, with 11 bases spanning the gap. CDR3 length equals 14 residues. Germline assignment: CDR1 SQVTM and CDR2 ANQGSEA. For the CDR3, the DNA is TGCAGCGTTATACAGGGATTCTCCTACAATGAGCAGTTCTTC. This translates into CSVIQGFSYNEQFF.

This clonotype was detected only a few times. The chain recombines TRBV30 with TRBJ2-5, with D unresolved. The CDR3 runs to 13 residues. Trimming removed 2 bases at V and 3 bases at J, with 10 bases between. CDR1 and CDR2 from the germline V gene are GTSNPN and SVGIG (reference sequence). CDR3: CAWSPWAEETQYF. The DNA of the CDR3 is TGTGCCTGGAGTCCATGGGCGGAAGAGACCCAGTACTTC.

The chain uses TRBV9 and TRBJ2-5; 10 nucleotides align to TRBD2. The CDR3 runs 16 residues. Trimming removed 0 bases from V and 5 bases from J; junction bases left unmatched: 7. Per the germline V gene, CDR1 is SGDLS and CDR2 is YYNGEE. The CDR3 DNA sequence: TGTGCCAGCAGCGTAGTGGGGACTAGCGTCTGGGAGACCCAGTACTTC. It is translated as CASSVVGTSVWETQYF.

This clonotype was found a few times. DNA for the CDR3: TGCGCCAGCCTCAGAGGCCCAGGCGGGGGGGATGAGCAGTTCTTC. Encoded protein: CASLRGPGGGDEQFF. The gene calls are TRBV5-1 and TRBJ2-1; 9 bases fit TRBD2. With V trimmed by 7 bases and J by 8 bases, 13 bases remained unmatched. CDR3 length equals 15 residues. Germline V gives CDR1 SGHRS, CDR2 YFSETQ.

This sequence joins TRBV3-1 and TRBJ1-2; 8 positions match TRBD1. Germline values: CDR1 LGHDT, CDR2 YNNKEL (reference sequence). V gave up 4 bases and J gave up 8 bases; unmatched junction bases: 6. The CDR3 is made up of 13 amino acids. CDR3 nucleotide sequence: TGTGCCAGCAGCCGCCGGACAGGGAACGGCTACACCTTC. Protein: CASSRRTGNGYTF. The full variable domain, with the rest looked up from reference TRBV3-1 and TRBJ1-2, is DTAVSQTPKYLVTQMGNDKSIKCEQNLGHDTMYWYKQDSKKFLKIMFSYNNKELIINETVPNRFSPKSPDKAHLNLHINSLELGDSAVYFCASSRRTGNGYTFGSGTRLTVV.

The CDR3 region is CASSALDVGRKEQYF. The CDR3 nucleotides read TGTGCCAGCAGCGCTTTGGACGTGGGGAGGAAGGAGCAGTACTTC. The V call is TRBV7-8, the J call TRBJ2-7; tentative D call: TRBD2 (6 bases). The V end lost 5 bases, the J end lost 7 bases, and 21 bases lay between the germline ends. Germline CDR1 and CDR2: SGHVS and FQNEAQ. The length of the CDR3 is 15 residues.

The sample holds a few counts of this clonotype. This chain connects TRBV7-2 to TRBJ1-1; D gene ambiguous. Germline CDR1 reads SGHTA; CDR2 reads FQGNSA. The CDR3 extends over 12 amino acids. Trimming stripped 2 bases from V and 10 bases from J, with 11 bases between. This CDR3 reads CASSLTPEGAFF. The CDR3 region has the DNA TGTGCCAGCAGCTTAACCCCCGAGGGAGCTTTCTTT.

The chain is built from TRBV7-6 and TRBJ2-1; TRBD2 agrees at 10 bases. The ends lost 5 bases at V and 7 bases at J; junction bases unmatched: 5. In germline, CDR1 is SGHVS, CDR2 FNYEAQ. The CDR3 has 14 residues. The DNA for the CDR3 is TGTGCCAGCAGCCCACTAGCGGGAATTAATGAGCAGTTCTTC. Translated: CASSPLAGINEQFF.

This clonotype has a handful of counts. The rearrangement links TRBV28 to TRBJ2-7; TRBD1 matches at 7 bases. Trimming took 7 bases from V and 6 from J; bases not matched to a gene: 12. The CDR3 covers 14 residues. From germline, CDR1 is MDHEN and CDR2 SYDVKM. The CDR3 DNA reads TGTGCCAGCAAGATCACAGGGGTGAGATCCGAGCAGTACTTC. It yields the protein CASKITGVRSEQYF.

This sequence joins TRBV5-1 and TRBJ1-1, with D uncertain. V was pared by 4 bases and J by 0 bases, with 19 bases between. The CDR3 is made up of 17 amino acids. Germline V gene data show CDR1 as SGHRS and CDR2 as YFSETQ. The CDR3 sequence is CASSPAPGGIMNTEAFF. The CDR3, as DNA: TGCGCCAGCAGCCCAGCTCCTGGAGGCATAATGAACACTGAAGCTTTCTTT.

V gene TRBV6-1 combines with J gene TRBJ2-7, with D perhaps TRBD2 (5 bases). The V gene lost 2 bases and the J gene lost 5 bases, with 7 bases spanning the gap. The CDR3 contains 12 residues. Per the germline V gene, CDR1 is MNHNS and CDR2 is SASEGT. CDR3 sequence reads: CASSEMRDEQYF. CDR3 bases: TGTGCCAGCAGTGAAATGCGGGACGAGCAGTACTTC.

There are a few counts of this clonotype. The gene calls are TRBV4-2 and TRBJ2-1, with a possible D match to TRBD2 (6 bases). Looked up from germline, CDR1 is LGHNA and CDR2 is YNFKEQ. CDR3 length: 16 amino acids. The V end was cut by 4 bases, the J end by 2 bases, with 15 bases between. The DNA for the CDR3 is TGTGCCAGCAGCCCCCGGACCGGGGAGGCCTACAATGAGCAGTTCTTC. This codes for CASSPRTGEAYNEQFF.

The rearrangement joins TRBV7-9 to TRBJ2-7; D not resolved. The germline V gene encodes CDR1 SEHNR and CDR2 FQNEAQ (reference sequence). The CDR3 consists of 13 residues. V was trimmed by 1 base and J by 2 bases, leaving 6 bases between them. The CDR3 protein is CASSLVEPYEQYF. The CDR3 DNA reads TGTGCCAGCAGCTTAGTTGAGCCCTACGAGCAGTACTTC.

The chain joins TRBV9 to TRBJ2-7, with 10 bases aligning to TRBD1. This CDR3 has 15 amino acids. Germline CDR1 SGDLS, CDR2 YYNGEE. The V and J ends lost 3 bases and 8 bases, in that order; junction bases with no gene match: 11. CDR3 sequence: CASSANAGQGSQQYF. DNA for the CDR3: TGTGCCAGCAGCGCCAACGCGGGACAGGGGTCTCAGCAGTACTTC.

This clonotype showed up just once. The CDR3 DNA reads TGCGCCAGCAGCCAAGGGGGACAGGTCCTAGCCAAAAACATTCAGTACTTC. Encoded protein: CASSQGGQVLAKNIQYF. This chain links TRBV4-1 with TRBJ2-4, with 8 bases fitting TRBD1. CDR3 size: 17 residues. The trim removed 1 base at V and 0 bases at J, leaving 5 bases unmatched. The germline V gene has CDR1 MGHRA and CDR2 YSYEKL.

This clonotype was picked up a small number of times. J is TRBJ1-5 and V is TRBV7-2; D unresolved. There are 12 residues in the CDR3. The germline V and J ends were trimmed by 5 bases and 9 bases, with 11 bases remaining between them. The germline V gene encodes CDR1 SGHTA and CDR2 FQGNSA. CDR3 loop: CASSEGVWPQHF. CDR3 coding DNA: TGTGCCAGCAGCGAGGGTGTATGGCCCCAGCATTTT. Together with reference TRBV7-2 and TRBJ1-5, the CDR3 gives the full variable domain: GAGVSQSPSNKVTEKGKDVELRCDPISGHTALYWYRQSLGQGLEFLIYFQGNSAPDKSGLPSDRFSAERTGGSVSTLTIQRTQQEDSAVYLCASSEGVWPQHFGDGTRLSIL.

The chain couples TRBV18 to TRBJ2-7, with unresolved D. This CDR3 spans 13 amino acids. The germline V gene encodes CDR1 KGHSH and CDR2 LQKENI. The V and J ends lost 1 base and 2 bases respectively, with 6 bases between them. In DNA form, the CDR3 reads TGTGCCAGCTCACCACTTATGGCCTACGAGCAGTACTTC. Its protein product is CASSPLMAYEQYF. Together with reference TRBV18 and TRBJ2-7, the CDR3 gives the full variable domain: NAGVMQNPRHLVRRRGQEARLRCSPMKGHSHVYWYRQLPEEGLKFMVYLQKENIIDESGMPKERFSAEFPKEGPSILRIQQVVRGDSAAYFCASSPLMAYEQYFGPGTRLTVT.

This clonotype was recorded a few times. V usage is TRBV6-1 and J usage is TRBJ2-7, with D uncertain. V gave up 6 bases and J gave up 2 bases, with 14 bases separating them. From germline, CDR1 is MNHNS and CDR2 SASEGT. The CDR3 extends over 14 amino acids. CDR3 DNA sequence: TGTGCCAGCAGCCCCGACTCCTCCGCCTACGAGCAGTACTTC. Encoded protein: CASSPDSSAYEQYF.

This clonotype has more than one count but fewer than ten. The chain is built from TRBV24-1 and TRBJ1-2; D is perhaps TRBD1 (5 bases). The V and J ends lost 2 bases and 8 bases respectively, with 8 bases between them. In germline, CDR1 is KGHDR, CDR2 SFDVKD. CDR3 length: 12 residues. The CDR3 DNA reads as TGTGCCACCAGTGATTGGGGGAACGGCTACACCTTC. As protein: CATSDWGNGYTF.

V usage is TRBV20-1 and J usage is TRBJ1-2, with TRBD1 matching over 7 bases. The germline gives CDR1 DFQATT, CDR2 SNEGSKA (reference sequence). The CDR3 totals 13 residues. Trimming cost V 6 bases and J 0 bases; bases outside gene matches: 4. DNA of the CDR3: TGCAGTGCACAGGGGTCCCCTAACTATGGCTACACCTTC. Its protein product is CSAQGSPNYGYTF.